The 25 T cell receptor beta chains reported below all come from one sample, sequenced in a study of blood T cell repertoires in COVID-19. Here immunoSEQ multiplex PCR was the method, and the copy in TCRdb shows in-frame clones only, minus some. The sample contains about 280,000 clones, around 93% of which appear only once. The sequencing sample was made of PBMCs or T cells enriched from blood (not recorded which). These receptor sequences come from a man aged 35 to 55 who had been exposed to COVID-19.

The rearrangement links TRBV9 to TRBJ1-4; weak D call: TRBD1 (6 bases). The CDR3 is 17 amino acids. Germline loops: CDR1 SGDLS, CDR2 YYNGEE. V lost 0 bases to trimming and J lost 0 bases, with 12 bases between them. The CDR3 coding sequence is TGTGCCAGCAGCGTAGAGGGGACACACACAACTAATGAAAAACTGTTTTTT. Its translation: CASSVEGTHTTNEKLFF.

Details on this clone: This sample includes further DNA sequences coding for the same CDR3. This rearrangement joins TRBV28 to TRBJ2-7; 9 positions agree with TRBD1. This CDR3 is 14 amino acids long. The junction had 3 bases not matched to a gene; V was cut back by 5 bases and J by 1 base. Germline V gives CDR1 MDHEN, CDR2 SYDVKM. Written as DNA, the CDR3 is TGTGCCAGCAGTCTGACAGGGGGGTCCTACGAGCAGTACTTC. This translates into CASSLTGGSYEQYF. The complete variable domain, with remaining parts taken from reference TRBV28 and TRBJ2-7, reads DVKVTQSSRYLVKRTGEKVFLECVQDMDHENMFWYRQDPGLGLRLIYFSYDVKMKEKGDIPEGYSVSREKKERFSLILESASTNQTSMYLCASSLTGGSYEQYFGPGTRLTVT.

There are a few counts of this clone. V usage is TRBV7-6 and J usage is TRBJ2-7, with 9 bases that match TRBD2. Germline V gene lookup returns CDR1 SGHVS and CDR2 FNYEAQ. V gave up 1 base and J gave up 2 bases; unmatched junction bases: 6. This CDR3 is built from 16 residues. CDR3 DNA sequence: TGTGCCAGCAGCTTAGATCCCGGGACTAGCCCCTACGAGCAGTACTTC. This sequence encodes CASSLDPGTSPYEQYF. Drawing the rest from reference TRBV7-6 and TRBJ2-7, the complete variable domain is GAGVSQSPRYKVTKRGQDVALRCDPISGHVSLYWYRQALGQGPEFLTYFNYEAQQDKSGLPNDRFSAERPEGSISTLTIQRTEQRDSAMYRCASSLDPGTSPYEQYFGPGTRLTVT.

V is TRBV29-1 and J is TRBJ2-6; D not certain. V lost 1 base to trimming and J lost 2 bases, with 6 bases between them. The CDR3 runs 14 residues. Germline V gives CDR1 SQVTM, CDR2 ANQGSEA. The CDR3 region has the DNA TGCAGCGTTGAAGTGGGCACTGGGGCCAACGTCCTGACTTTC. Residues: CSVEVGTGANVLTF.

This chain connects TRBV24-1 to TRBJ2-7, with 16 bases that match TRBD2. This CDR3 contains 16 residues. The V gene end was trimmed by 3 bases and the J gene end by 7 bases; junction bases not matched to a gene: 5. CDR1 and CDR2 (germline): KGHDR, SFDVKD. CDR3 DNA sequence: TGTGCCACCAGTGATGGGACTAGCGGGAGGGCTAGTGAGCAGTACTTC. Protein product: CATSDGTSGRASEQYF.

The genes are TRBV29-1 and TRBJ2-2; 8 bases line up with TRBD1. With 6 bases clipped from V and 4 bases from J, the junction kept 4 bases outside the gene matches. The V gene's germline CDR1 is SQVTM and CDR2 ANQGSEA. The CDR3 is 13 residues long. CDR3 loop: CSVGQGSTGELFF. CDR3 coding DNA: TGCAGCGTCGGACAGGGTAGCACCGGGGAGCTGTTTTTT.

V usage is TRBV19 and J usage is TRBJ1-4; 7 nucleotides align to TRBD1. The germline CDR1 and CDR2 sequences are LNHDA and SQIVND (reference sequence). The CDR3 sequence is 19 residues long. Trimming cost V 2 bases and J 0 bases; bases outside gene matches: 12. In DNA, the CDR3 is TGTGCCAGTAGTATACTTGGAGACAGGGCACTTGCAACTAATGAAAAACTGTTTTTT. Translating it yields CASSILGDRALATNEKLFF.

V and J are TRBV24-1 and TRBJ2-3; 8 bases are a match to TRBD1. After removal of 6 bases from V and 2 bases from J, the junction contained 6 bases not matched to a gene. The CDR3 extends over 15 amino acids. Germline CDR1 KGHDR, CDR2 SFDVKD. The chain's CDR3 is CATSPTGEFTDTQYF. DNA of the CDR3: TGTGCCACCAGTCCGACAGGGGAGTTCACAGATACGCAGTATTTT.

This chain joins TRBV7-2 and TRBJ2-7; D may be TRBD2 (5 bases). The CDR3 consists of 13 residues. CDR1 SGHTA and CDR2 FQGNSA come from the germline V gene. The germline V and J ends were trimmed by 5 bases and 1 base, with 9 bases remaining between them. The CDR3 sequence is CASSTWTSYEQYF. The CDR3 DNA sequence: TGTGCCAGCAGCACTTGGACTTCCTACGAGCAGTACTTC.

This chain links TRBV6-5 with TRBJ2-4; TRBD1 matches 9 bases. The V and J ends lost 10 bases and 3 bases, in that order; junction bases with no gene match: 4. The CDR3 totals 13 residues. CDR1 is MNHEY and CDR2 is SVGAGI in the germline V gene. The CDR3 spells CATWGQGKNIQYF. The CDR3 coding sequence is TGTGCCACGTGGGGACAGGGCAAAAACATTCAGTACTTC.

The rearrangement uses TRBV7-6 and TRBJ2-7; 8 bases map to TRBD1. In germline, CDR1 is SGHVS, CDR2 FNYEAQ. With 7 bases clipped from V and 5 bases from J, the junction kept 19 bases outside the gene matches. The CDR3 totals 17 residues. In nucleotides, the CDR3 is TGTGCCAGCACCCGAAAGGCTGGCAGGGGGCAAACGGACGAGCAGTACTTC. Protein product: CASTRKAGRGQTDEQYF.

The rearrangement links TRBV18 to TRBJ1-3; 7 nucleotides match TRBD1. Germline values: CDR1 KGHSH, CDR2 LQKENI. V was pared by 1 base and J by 0 bases, with 3 bases of the junction left unmatched. This CDR3 comprises 16 residues. The CDR3 here is CASSPLTGSSGNTIYF. CDR3 coding DNA: TGTGCCAGCTCACCACTGACAGGGAGCTCTGGAAACACCATATATTTT. The full variable domain, its missing parts supplied by reference TRBV18 and TRBJ1-3, is NAGVMQNPRHLVRRRGQEARLRCSPMKGHSHVYWYRQLPEEGLKFMVYLQKENIIDESGMPKERFSAEFPKEGPSILRIQQVVRGDSAAYFCASSPLTGSSGNTIYFGEGSWLTVV.

The chain recombines TRBV12-5 with TRBJ2-1; 13 bases match TRBD2. CDR1 and CDR2 from the germline V gene are LGHNT and FRNRAP. The CDR3 contains 17 residues. V shed 5 bases, J shed 9 bases, and the junction held 13 bases outside the gene matches. The CDR3 region has the DNA TGTGCTAGTGGTCCGCCTTGGACTAGCGGGAGTATCGGTGAGCAGTTCTTC. Translated: CASGPPWTSGSIGEQFF. The entire variable domain, with the rest obtained from reference TRBV12-5 and TRBJ2-1, is as follows: DARVTQTPRHKVTEMGQEVTMRCQPILGHNTVFWYRQTMMQGLELLAYFRNRAPLDDSGMPKDRFSAEMPDATLATLKIQPSEPRDSAVYFCASGPPWTSGSIGEQFFGPGTRLTVL.

On this clone itself: The junction does not match germline at one end; this may be a read error. This sequence joins TRBV19 and TRBJ2-1, with 12 bases aligning to TRBD2. CDR1 is LNHDA, CDR2 SQIVND, per germline (reference sequence). This CDR3 has 16 residues. The DNA of the CDR3 is TGTGCCAGTAGTTACGGGCCCATACTATCTAGCGGGAGGGCGCTCTTC. It encodes CASSYGPILSSGRALF. Full variable domain (missing parts from reference TRBV19 and TRBJ2-1): DGGITQSPKYLFRKEGQNVTLSCEQNLNHDAMYWYRQDPGQGLRLIYYSQIVNDFQKGDIAEGYSVSREKKESFPLTVTSAQKNPTAFYLCASSYGPILSSGRALFGPGTRLTVL.

This chain connects TRBV2 to TRBJ2-7; weak D call: TRBD1 (5 bases). V was shortened by 3 bases and J by 2 bases, with 8 bases between the two germline ends. This CDR3 has 13 residues. Germline V gene sequence: CDR1 SNHLY, CDR2 FYNNEI. The CDR3 region is CASSDRVAYEQYF. For the CDR3, the DNA is TGTGCCAGCAGTGACAGGGTAGCCTACGAGCAGTACTTC.

This chain's CDR3 is CAWSPGGSNQPQHF. For the CDR3, the DNA is TGTGCCTGGAGTCCGGGAGGAAGCAATCAGCCCCAGCATTTT. V usage is TRBV30 and J usage is TRBJ1-5, with D unresolved. Germline V gene sequence: CDR1 GTSNPN, CDR2 SVGIG (reference sequence). The CDR3 loop spans 14 amino acids. Trimming stripped 2 bases from V and 1 base from J, with 9 bases between.

J is TRBJ2-1 and V is TRBV6-5; 12 nucleotides line up with TRBD2. Per germline, CDR1 MNHEY and CDR2 SVGAGI. V lost 6 bases, J lost 7 bases, and 7 bases stayed unmatched. This CDR3 region has 15 residues. The CDR3, as DNA: TGTGCCAGCAGCTTCGGACTAGCGGGATTAAATGAGCAGTTCTTC. Protein product: CASSFGLAGLNEQFF.

The genes are TRBV19 and TRBJ2-2; maybe TRBD1 (7 bases). V lost 5 bases to trimming and J lost 5 bases, with 21 bases between them. The CDR3 length is 17 residues. Germline CDR1 LNHDA, CDR2 SQIVND (reference sequence). CDR3 sequence (DNA): TGTGCCAGTAGTCGTTTCGAGAGACAGGGAGGAACCGGGGAGCTGTTTTTT. This codes for CASSRFERQGGTGELFF.

As regards this clone: Other nucleotide sequences from this sample produce the same CDR3. This sequence joins TRBV2 and TRBJ1-1; 10 positions match TRBD1. The CDR3 loop spans 14 amino acids. V trimming: 5 bases; J trimming: 4 bases; junction bases outside the gene matches: 4. Germline CDR1 and CDR2: SNHLY and FYNNEI. CDR3 nucleotide sequence: TGTGCCAGCAGTACGGACAGGGGGGGCACTGAAGCTTTCTTT. This sequence encodes CASSTDRGGTEAFF.

The V gene is TRBV27, the J gene TRBJ2-7, with TRBD1 identical over 8 bases. J was trimmed by 3 bases and V by 6 bases; bases with no gene match: 10. Germline CDR1 is MNHEY and CDR2 is SMNVEV (reference sequence). The CDR3 is made up of 15 amino acids. The CDR3: CASSLGGTGNYEQYF. The CDR3 DNA is TGTGCCAGCAGCCTAGGGGGGACAGGCAACTACGAGCAGTACTTC.

The rearrangement joins TRBV30 to TRBJ1-4; D gene ambiguous. Trimming cost V 0 bases and J 8 bases, with 13 bases left between them. Germline V lookup: CDR1 GTSNPN, CDR2 SVGIG (reference sequence). The CDR3 consists of 14 residues. The CDR3 DNA follows: TGTGCCTGGAGTGTAGTTTCCGGGGTCGAAAAACTGTTTTTT. Protein sequence: CAWSVVSGVEKLFF.

The V and J genes are TRBV6-4 and TRBJ2-2; D may be TRBD2 (5 bases). The germline V gene has CDR1 MRHNA and CDR2 SNTAGT. The length of the CDR3 is 14 residues. The V and J ends lost 7 bases and 1 base respectively, with 10 bases between them. As DNA, the CDR3 is TGTGCCAGCAAACTGAGCGGGAACACCGGGGAGCTGTTTTTT. It encodes CASKLSGNTGELFF.

This chain links TRBV24-1 with TRBJ2-1; the D gene is possibly TRBD1 (6 bases). Trimming took off 6 bases at V and 4 bases at J, with 27 bases between the two ends. The CDR3 consists of 19 residues. Germline values: CDR1 KGHDR, CDR2 SFDVKD. The CDR3 here is CATSYPGAHLGSGYNEQFF. CDR3 bases: TGTGCCACCAGTTATCCAGGGGCCCATCTGGGGTCAGGGTACAATGAGCAGTTCTTC.

V usage is TRBV5-6 and J usage is TRBJ2-1, with 12 bases lining up with TRBD2. V lost 4 bases and J lost 2; bases outside the gene matches: 13. Germline V lookup: CDR1 SGHDT, CDR2 YYEEEE. The CDR3 consists of 19 residues. DNA of the CDR3: TGTGCCAGCAGCCCCGGACTGTTCCTAGCGGGAGGGACCTACAATGAGCAGTTCTTC. This encodes CASSPGLFLAGGTYNEQFF.

V is TRBV9 and J is TRBJ2-1, with 7 bases matching TRBD2. The ends lost 7 bases at V and 5 bases at J; junction bases unmatched: 12. CDR1 SGDLS and CDR2 YYNGEE come from the germline V gene. The CDR3 runs 15 residues. CDR3 nucleotide sequence: TGTGCCAGCGCGCTGGGGCTAGCGGCTAACAATGAGCAGTTCTTC. Translated: CASALGLAANNEQFF.